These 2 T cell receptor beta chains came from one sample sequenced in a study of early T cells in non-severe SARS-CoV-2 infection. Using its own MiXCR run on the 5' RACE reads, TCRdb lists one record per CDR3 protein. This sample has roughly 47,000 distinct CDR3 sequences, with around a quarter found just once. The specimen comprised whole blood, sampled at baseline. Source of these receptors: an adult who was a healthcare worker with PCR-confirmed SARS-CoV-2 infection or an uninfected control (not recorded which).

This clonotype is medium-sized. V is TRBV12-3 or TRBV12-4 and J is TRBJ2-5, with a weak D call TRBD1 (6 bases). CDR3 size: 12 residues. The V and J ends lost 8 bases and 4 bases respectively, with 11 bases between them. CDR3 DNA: TGTGCCAGCCGGTGGGGGCCAGAGACCCAGTACTTC. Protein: CASRWGPETQYF.

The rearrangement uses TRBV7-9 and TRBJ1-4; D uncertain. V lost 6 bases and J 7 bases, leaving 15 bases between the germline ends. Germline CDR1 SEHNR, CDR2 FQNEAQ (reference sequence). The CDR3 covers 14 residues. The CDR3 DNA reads TGTGCCAGCAGTTCTCCTATACAGATTGAAAAACTGTTTTTT. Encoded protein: CASSSPIQIEKLFF.